This T cell receptor (beta chain) appears in the sequencing data of a study of blood T cell repertoires in COVID-19. Authors' analysis steps: Cell counts per sample came from amplifying reference gene primers. Using immunoSEQ multiplex PCR, the repertoire was profiled, and TCRdb retains in-frame clones only, with some absent. That table furnishes V, J and clone size, whereas the DNA furnished D and trimming. The data hold some 340,000 clones, with about 85% observed a single time. The germline gives CDR1 SGHRS, CDR2 YFSETQ. Germline trimming cut 0 bases from V and 8 bases from J; bases unmatched to any gene: 3. CDR3 length: 14 amino acids.

The chain has TRBV5-1 and TRBJ2-4; TRBD1 agrees at 9 bases. The material sequenced was peripheral blood. This TCR was recovered from a young woman with acute or convalescent COVID-19. CDR3 nucleotide sequence: TGCGCCAGCAGCTTGGGACAGGGGGGAGACATTCAGTACTTC. Amino acid sequence: CASSLGQGGDIQYF.